A single sample is the source of the 2 T cell receptor beta chains below, sequenced in a study of T cell changes during pregnancy in multiple sclerosis. Some clones are missing from TCRdb's copy, which holds only in-frame ones; the method was immunoSEQ multiplex PCR. The sample comprises 30,000 or so clones, 80% to 90% of which are singletons, and around 10% rests with the top ten. The material sequenced was CD8+ T cells from peripheral blood mononuclear cells, taken in the third trimester of pregnancy. Receptor source: a female donor with multiple sclerosis, enrolled in a pregnancy study.

V gene TRBV7-6 combines with J gene TRBJ2-1; possibly TRBD2 for D (7 bases). The CDR3 has 15 amino acids. Looked up from germline, CDR1 is SGHVS and CDR2 is FNYEAQ. Trimming cost V 5 bases and J 7 bases, with 18 bases left between them. This CDR3 reads CASSRPGGLGNEQFF. DNA for the CDR3: TGTGCCAGCAGCCGTCCCGGGGGGCTTGGGAATGAGCAGTTCTTC.

The gene calls are TRBV19 and TRBJ2-7; 7 bases line up with TRBD1. The junction had 8 bases not matched to a gene; V was cut back by 4 bases and J by 2 bases. The CDR3 length is 15 residues. CDR1 is LNHDA, CDR2 SQIVND, per germline (reference sequence). CDR3 sequence reads: CASSTDWTGTYEQYF. For the CDR3, the DNA is TGTGCCAGTAGTACCGATTGGACAGGTACCTACGAGCAGTACTTC.